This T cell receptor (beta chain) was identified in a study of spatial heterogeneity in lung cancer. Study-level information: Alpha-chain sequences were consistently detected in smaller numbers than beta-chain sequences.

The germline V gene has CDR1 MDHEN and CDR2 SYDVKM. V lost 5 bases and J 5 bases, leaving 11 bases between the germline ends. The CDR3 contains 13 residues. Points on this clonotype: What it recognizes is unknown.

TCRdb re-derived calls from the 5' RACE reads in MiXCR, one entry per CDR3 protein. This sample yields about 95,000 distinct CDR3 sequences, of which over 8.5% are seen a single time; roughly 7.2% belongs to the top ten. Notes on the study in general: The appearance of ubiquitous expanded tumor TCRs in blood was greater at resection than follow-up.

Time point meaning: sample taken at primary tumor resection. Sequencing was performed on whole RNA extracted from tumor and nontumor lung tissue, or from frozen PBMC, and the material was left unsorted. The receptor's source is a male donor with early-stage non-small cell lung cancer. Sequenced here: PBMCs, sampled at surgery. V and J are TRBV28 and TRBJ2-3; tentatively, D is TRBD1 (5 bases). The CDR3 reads CASSPGLGDTQYF. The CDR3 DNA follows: TGTGCCAGCAGTCCAGGGTTAGGAGATACGCAGTATTTT.